The 4 T cell receptor beta chains below all came from one sample that was sequenced in a study of Tregs in tolerant kidney transplant recipients. Clones were sequenced by immunoSEQ multiplex PCR, and TCRdb holds only the in-frame ones, with some missing. The sample contains about 77,000 clones, around 98% of which appear only once. The sequencing used CD4+ T cells from blood, collected before the transplant. The receptors here all came from a human donor who received a combined kidney and bone marrow transplant.

The genes are TRBV5-1 and TRBJ1-4; unclear D gene. Germline assignment: CDR1 SGHRS and CDR2 YFSETQ. V lost 5 bases and J 0 bases, leaving 14 bases between the germline ends. This CDR3 comprises 16 residues. CDR3 nucleotide sequence: TGCGCCAGCAGAGAGAACAGCGGGACAACTAATGAAAAACTGTTTTTT. Protein: CASRENSGTTNEKLFF.

This chain joins TRBV30 and TRBJ1-2; D is perhaps TRBD1 (6 bases). Trimming took off 2 bases at V and 5 bases at J, with 12 bases between the two ends. Germline V CDR1 and CDR2: GTSNPN, SVGIG (reference sequence). The CDR3 is made up of 13 amino acids. CDR3 amino acids: CAWSIQGGYGYTF. The DNA of the CDR3 is TGTGCCTGGAGTATACAGGGAGGGTATGGCTACACCTTC. Full variable domain (outside the CDR3, taken from reference TRBV30 and TRBJ1-2): SQTIHQWPATLVQPVGSPLSLECTVEGTSNPNLYWYRQAAGRGLQLLFYSVGIGQISSEVPQNLSASRPQDRQFILSSKKLLLSDSGFYLCAWSIQGGYGYTFGSGTRLTVV.

This clone was found a few times. The chain uses TRBV6-1 and TRBJ1-4; D uncertain. Germline V gives CDR1 MNHNS, CDR2 SASEGT. This CDR3 is 14 amino acids long. V gave up 1 base and J gave up 7 bases, with 10 bases separating them. CDR3 residues: CASSEGRAREKLFF. Here the CDR3 DNA reads TGTGCCAGCAGTGAAGGGAGGGCGCGTGAAAAACTGTTTTTT.

The J gene is TRBJ1-1, the V gene TRBV23-1; no definite D call. TRBV23-1 counts as an open reading frame of uncertain function. The V end lost 0 bases, the J end lost 0 bases, and 17 bases lay between the germline ends. The CDR3 totals 18 residues. DNA for the CDR3: TGCGCCAGCAGTCAATCGGGTGTGGGCTACAGAATGAACACTGAAGCTTTCTTT. Translated: CASSQSGVGYRMNTEAFF.